This TCR beta chain derives from a study of T cell clonotyping in hematopoietic cell transplantation. The study, taken as a whole, reports: Graft donor and pretransplant recipient Inverse Simpson Index values predicted broader posttransplant TCR diversity. After transplant, recipient diversity fell while pathologically expanded clonotypes grew through day 180. Without cell sorting, CD4 versus CD8 contributions remain unresolved.

Recipients were bled about 28 days pretransplant and at posttransplant days 30, 100, 180. Regarding this clone: Its specificity is unknown.

The assay was immunoSEQ multiplex PCR, and TCRdb's table has in-frame clones only and misses some. The table shows approximately 8,800 clones, with roughly 80% occurring only once. This CDR3 region has 15 residues. Between the trimmed V and J ends, which lost 1 base and 9 bases, there was a span of 17 bases. Germline loops: CDR1 SGDLS, CDR2 YYNGEE. This receptor was identified in a male patient between 55 and 70 years old who had an allogeneic stem cell transplant from an unrelated donor, so the T cells may come from the graft donor. Some clones in this sample may be carry-over from other donors' samples. The chain joins TRBV9 to TRBJ2-1; D may be TRBD1 or TRBD2 (5 bases each). Specimen: PBMCs, collected at the time of graft-versus-host disease after allogeneic stem cell transplant. The CDR3 region is CASSVTMVFGTEQFF. DNA for the CDR3: TGTGCCAGCAGCGTAACGATGGTATTTGGGACTGAGCAGTTCTTC.